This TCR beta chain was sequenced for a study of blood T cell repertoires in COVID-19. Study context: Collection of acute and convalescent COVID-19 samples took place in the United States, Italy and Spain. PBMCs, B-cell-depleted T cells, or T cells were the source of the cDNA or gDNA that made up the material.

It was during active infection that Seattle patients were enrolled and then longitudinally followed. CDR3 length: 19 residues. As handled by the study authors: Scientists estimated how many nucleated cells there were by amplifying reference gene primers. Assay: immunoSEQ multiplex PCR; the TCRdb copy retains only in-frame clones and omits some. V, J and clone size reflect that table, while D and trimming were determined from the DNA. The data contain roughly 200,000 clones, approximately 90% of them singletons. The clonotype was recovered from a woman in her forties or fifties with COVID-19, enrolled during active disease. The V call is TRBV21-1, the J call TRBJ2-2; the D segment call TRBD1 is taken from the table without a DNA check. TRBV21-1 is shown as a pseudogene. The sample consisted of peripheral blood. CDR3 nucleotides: TGTGCCAGCAGCCCGCAAAAGGGGAACCGGGACAGTAACACCGGGGAGCTGTTTTTT. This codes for CASSPQKGNRDSNTGELFF.